The present T cell receptor (beta chain) was sequenced within a study of Graves' ophthalmopathy and Graves' hyperthyroidism. On the study more broadly: There was a collection of peripheral blood at initial diagnosis, before any treatment.

The ends lost 5 bases at V and 3 bases at J; junction bases unmatched: 10. This CDR3 contains 16 residues. Germline V CDR1 and CDR2: LNHDA, SQIVND (reference sequence). Scientists amplified the TCR beta CDR3 regions from RNA transcripts. Amplification began with first-round RT-PCR using HTBI primers, then second-round multiplex PCR was performed. TCRdb reanalysed the multiplex PCR reads using MiXCR and keeps one entry per CDR3 protein. The sample yields approximately 410,000 distinct CDR3 sequences, approximately 15% seen once. Cases classed as stable hyperthyroidism had no ophthalmopathy within 18 months of follow-up. Ages of hyperthyroidism patients ran from 18 to 65, and their diagnoses were new, under 2 months' duration. Clinical symptoms, serum thyroxine, TRAb, thyroid ultrasound and orbital computed tomography formed the basis of diagnosis.

This sequence originates from a woman aged 18-35 years with stable Graves' hyperthyroidism. Sequenced: peripheral blood. This chain connects TRBV19 to TRBJ2-3; 8 nucleotides agree with TRBD1. The CDR3 region has the DNA TGTGCCAGTAGTGTCGGACAGGGAAAGGGGACAGATACGCAGTATTTT. Translation gives CASSVGQGKGTDTQYF.